This T cell receptor (beta chain) came from a study of shared clonotypes between healthy human individuals. The naive CD8 population came from CD45RO-negative cells selected for CCR7, without terminally differentiated effector memory CD45RA+ cells. This CDR3 region has 14 residues. V was pared by 5 bases and J by 9 bases, with 18 bases between. Germline assignment: CDR1 SGHAT and CDR2 FQNNGV. Only in-frame clones appear in the TCRdb table, and some are missing; sequencing was by immunoSEQ multiplex PCR. The top ten clones hold approximately 1.7% of a sample with approximately 1.9 million clones, about 94% of them seen once.

The specimen sequenced was naive CD8+ T cells from PBMCs. The receptor was isolated from a man between 18 and 29 years old in good health. Some clones in this sample may be carry-over from other donors' samples. V usage is TRBV11-2 and J usage is TRBJ2-3; the D gene is possibly TRBD2 (6 bases). The CDR3 spells CASSQGLLLETQYF. CDR3 bases: TGTGCCAGCAGCCAGGGACTCCTCTTGGAGACGCAGTATTTT.